What follows is one TCR beta chain and its context. What it binds is not known. The germline gives CDR1 LNHNV, CDR2 YYDKDF (reference sequence). The CDR3 spans 15 residues. V was shortened by 3 bases and J by 4 bases, with 13 bases between the two germline ends. This specimen comes from a study of OX40 agonist ivuxolimab in advanced cancers. Study-level information: Patients got intravenous ivuxolimab at 0.01 to 10 mg/kg every 2 weeks. Partial response was recorded in three patients: one hepatocellular carcinoma and two cutaneous melanoma cases. Study-wide results and limits: Relative to CD4+, CD8+ T cells held more expanded clones on average. The study observed clonal expansion of CD4+ and CD8+ blood T cells by week 6 at 0.1 to 3.0 mg/kg.

Sequenced by immunoSEQ multiplex PCR; TCRdb stores in-frame clones only, minus some. The table includes about 46,000 clones, about nine tenths detected once. This sequence was found in an adult with an advanced solid tumor such as melanoma, head and neck, liver or kidney cancer. This chain links TRBV15 with TRBJ2-1; tentative D call: TRBD1 (6 bases). Sequencing was performed on CD4+ or CD8+ T cells sorted from blood, taken in a trial of the OX40 agonist ivuxolimab. The CDR3 protein is CATSSRSQGYNEQFF. CDR3 nucleotides: TGTGCCACCAGCAGCAGAAGTCAGGGGTACAATGAGCAGTTCTTC.